This TCR beta chain emerged from a study of circulating CD8 cells and anti-PD-1 response in melanoma. Each library started from roughly 16 ng of total RNA using the QIAseq Immune Repertoire TCR panel. TCRdb re-derived calls from the reads in MiXCR, one entry per CDR3 protein. The sample lists some 1,900 distinct CDR3 sequences, approximately 7% occurring once. The CDR3 covers 16 residues. This clonotype is labeled medium-sized (0.01 to 0.1%). Four subsets defined by PD-1 and/or TIGIT were sorted from live CD3+CD8+TCRalphabeta+ cells. The sequence was collected from a human donor with melanoma. Sequencing was performed on CD8+ T cells from PBMCs, taken at baseline or after one month of anti-PD-1 therapy (not recorded which). This chain connects TRBV21-1 to TRBJ2-4; the D call of TRBD1 is as the table states it, not checked on the DNA. TRBV21-1 is an annotated pseudogene. Here the CDR3 DNA reads TGTGCCAGCAGCAATCAGGGGCGGGTAGCCAAAAACATTCAGTACTTC. Protein product: CASSNQGRVAKNIQYF.